The TCR beta chain under discussion was sequenced for a study of human versus mouse CDR3 diversity and MHC coevolution. Overall study results and limits: Mice had fewer CDR3 deletions and insertions than humans on average. Clonal inequality was lowest in two of the three human donors.

Repertoires were generated with immunoSEQ multiplex PCR, while TCRdb's copy carries only in-frame clones and drops some. The repertoire holds about 81,000 clones, with 93% as singletons. A note on this clone: The antigen is not known.

This sequence was found in a person between 25 and 69 years old in good health. Sequencing used naive CD4+ T cells from blood. Documented subset: CD45RO-negative CD62L-positive naive CD4 T cells.

Written as DNA, the CDR3 is TGTGCCAGCAGCCAGAGGGGGGATACGCAGTATTTT. Translated, it gives CASSQRGDTQYF. The chain links TRBV11-1 to TRBJ2-3; the D gene is possibly TRBD1 (6 bases). There are 12 residues in the CDR3. V was trimmed by 5 bases and J by 6 bases, leaving 9 bases between them. Per the germline V gene, CDR1 is SGHAT and CDR2 is FQDESV (reference sequence).